A single sample is the source of the 30 T cell receptor beta chains below, sequenced in a study of blood T cell repertoires in COVID-19. Method: immunoSEQ multiplex PCR; TCRdb's copy keeps in-frame clones and lacks some. Seen here are 200,000 to 300,000 clones, 70% to 90% observed once, and the top ten hold just under 2%. The sequenced sample was peripheral blood. These receptors all come from a young man with active or convalescent COVID-19.

This clone was observed a single time. The rearrangement joins TRBV28 to TRBJ2-7, with TRBD2 matching 11 bases. The CDR3 has 16 amino acids. V gave up 1 base and J gave up 5 bases; unmatched junction bases: 7. The germline gives CDR1 MDHEN, CDR2 SYDVKM. CDR3 bases: TGTGCCAGCAGTTTATTTAGCGGGGGGGAAGCTGACGAGCAGTACTTC. Its protein is CASSLFSGGEADEQYF. Complete variable domain (other parts from reference TRBV28 and TRBJ2-7): DVKVTQSSRYLVKRTGEKVFLECVQDMDHENMFWYRQDPGLGLRLIYFSYDVKMKEKGDIPEGYSVSREKKERFSLILESASTNQTSMYLCASSLFSGGEADEQYFGPGTRLTVT.

The chain is built from TRBV13 and TRBJ1-2; maybe TRBD1 (6 bases). The CDR3 spans 15 residues. Germline CDR1 and CDR2: PRHDT and FYEKMQ (reference sequence). The V and J ends lost 0 bases and 7 bases respectively, with 15 bases between them. The CDR3 DNA sequence: TGTGCCAGCAGCTTAGGCCGGGGGGGCGCCGGTGGCTACACCTTC. Translating gives CASSLGRGGAGGYTF.

This chain joins TRBV7-8 and TRBJ2-4; TRBD2 matches at 8 bases. This CDR3 has 17 amino acids. Germline lookup yields CDR1 SGHVS and CDR2 FQNEAQ. Germline trimming cut 1 base from V and 1 base from J; bases unmatched to any gene: 6. CDR3 coding DNA: TGTGCCAGCAGCTTAGACGGGCGGGGGGCTGCCAAAAACATTCAGTACTTC. Translating gives CASSLDGRGAAKNIQYF.

The V call is TRBV12-3 or TRBV12-4, the J call TRBJ1-2; D is unclear. The CDR3 length is 13 residues. Deletions cut 3 bases from V and 8 bases from J, with 13 bases between. DNA of the CDR3: TGTGCCAGCAGTTTGACCCCAGGCTCGGGCTACACCTTC. Translated, it gives CASSLTPGSGYTF.

This clone came up once. This chain links TRBV19 with TRBJ2-7; TRBD1 aligns across 9 bases. With 4 bases clipped from V and 4 bases from J, the junction kept 14 bases outside the gene matches. The CDR3 contains 17 residues. CDR1 is LNHDA and CDR2 is SQIVND in the germline V gene (reference sequence). The CDR3 bases are TGTGCCAGTAGTACTACTACGGGGACAGGGAGTCCTTACGAGCAGTACTTC. This codes for CASSTTTGTGSPYEQYF.

The V and J genes are TRBV18 and TRBJ2-3; D call uncertain. The CDR3 has 14 amino acids. Trimming shortened V by 0 bases and J by 4 bases, and 8 bases separated the two germline ends. Germline assignment: CDR1 KGHSH and CDR2 LQKENI. As DNA, the CDR3 is TGTGCCAGCTCACCACCGAATCAGGCAGATACGCAGTATTTT. This translates into CASSPPNQADTQYF.

This chain connects TRBV3-1 (or the pseudogene TRBV3-2) to TRBJ2-5; maybe TRBD2 (5 bases). With 0 bases removed from V and 5 bases from J, the gap between germline ends came to 13 bases. The CDR3 contains 15 residues. Germline CDR1 is LGHDT and CDR2 is YNNKEL (reference sequence). CDR3 protein: CASSQDYEGRETQYF. The DNA of the CDR3 is TGTGCCAGCAGCCAAGATTATGAGGGAAGGGAGACCCAGTACTTC.

This clone was counted only a few times. The V gene is TRBV6-5, the J gene TRBJ1-1; TRBD1 aligns across 7 bases. The V gene's germline CDR1 is MNHEY and CDR2 SVGAGI. This CDR3 is 16 amino acids long. J was trimmed by 0 bases and V by 0 bases; bases with no gene match: 4. DNA for the CDR3: TGTGCCAGCAGTTACTCGTTAGGGACAGTGAACACTGAAGCTTTCTTT. Protein product: CASSYSLGTVNTEAFF.

The J gene is TRBJ1-2, the V gene TRBV19; 7 bases are shared with TRBD1. Losses at the gene ends were 0 bases for V and 3 bases for J; bases not matched to a gene: 7. This CDR3 comprises 16 residues. The germline V gene encodes CDR1 LNHDA and CDR2 SQIVND (reference sequence). The CDR3 protein is CASSIDRGGADYGYTF. CDR3 DNA: TGTGCCAGTAGTATAGATAGAGGGGGCGCAGACTATGGCTACACCTTC.

The table lists this clone with a count of one. The chain employs TRBV6-5 and TRBJ2-7, with 7 bases aligning to TRBD2. The CDR3 spans 13 residues. The germline gives CDR1 MNHEY, CDR2 SVGAGI. Trimming removed 5 bases from V and 3 bases from J; junction bases left unmatched: 4. CDR3 region: CASSQSGIYEQYF. DNA of the CDR3: TGTGCCAGCAGTCAGAGCGGGATCTACGAGCAGTACTTC.

The rearrangement uses TRBV14 and TRBJ1-1; tentative D call: TRBD1 (6 bases). The CDR3 spans 16 residues. Germline loops: CDR1 SGHDN, CDR2 FVKESK. Trimming took 2 bases from V and 4 from J, leaving 17 bases between them. CDR3 sequence (DNA): TGTGCCAGCAGCCAATTTGACAGGCGGCAGGGCACTGAAGCTTTCTTT. Translating it yields CASSQFDRRQGTEAFF.

This rearrangement joins TRBV19 to TRBJ1-5; 7 bases map to TRBD1. The V gene's germline CDR1 is LNHDA and CDR2 SQIVND (reference sequence). V lost 3 bases and J lost 4; bases outside the gene matches: 9. The CDR3 loop spans 16 amino acids. The CDR3: CASSIIGGQANQPQHF. The CDR3 DNA follows: TGTGCCAGTAGTATTATAGGGGGCCAAGCTAATCAGCCCCAGCATTTT. Filled out from reference TRBV19 and TRBJ1-5, the complete variable domain reads DGGITQSPKYLFRKEGQNVTLSCEQNLNHDAMYWYRQDPGQGLRLIYYSQIVNDFQKGDIAEGYSVSREKKESFPLTVTSAQKNPTAFYLCASSIIGGQANQPQHFGDGTRLSIL.

CDR3 in DNA: TGTGCCAGCAGTGCCTCACAGGGGTCGGGGTCACCCCTCCACTTT. This sequence encodes CASSASQGSGSPLHF. The V and J genes are TRBV2 and TRBJ1-6; 7 bases agree with TRBD1. CDR1 is SNHLY, CDR2 FYNNEI, per germline. After removal of 4 bases from V and 10 bases from J, the junction contained 10 bases not matched to a gene. The CDR3 runs 15 residues.

V usage is TRBV7-8 and J usage is TRBJ2-7; the D gene is possibly TRBD1 (5 bases). This CDR3 has 15 residues. V lost 1 base to trimming and J lost 5 bases, with 15 bases between them. The germline V gene encodes CDR1 SGHVS and CDR2 FQNEAQ. The CDR3 nucleotides read TGTGCCAGCAGCTTAGTGGAAGGGGCGGTGGACGAGCAGTACTTC. This codes for CASSLVEGAVDEQYF.

The chain links TRBV7-2 to TRBJ1-5, with TRBD1 identical over 8 bases. Germline values: CDR1 SGHTA, CDR2 FQGNSA. After removal of 1 base from V and 8 bases from J, the junction contained 13 bases not matched to a gene. This CDR3 has 17 residues. The CDR3 here is CASSLDLGAGGLKPQHF. The CDR3, as DNA: TGTGCCAGCAGCTTAGATCTTGGGGCAGGGGGCTTGAAGCCCCAGCATTTT.

The DNA for the CDR3 is TGTGCCAGCAGCACCGGGACAGATAACACTGAAGCTTTCTTT. Amino acid sequence: CASSTGTDNTEAFF. This chain uses TRBV11-3 with TRBJ1-1; 7 nucleotides line up with TRBD1. There are 14 residues in the CDR3. Trimming took 5 bases from V and 2 from J; bases not matched to a gene: 5. From germline, CDR1 is SGHNT and CDR2 YENEEA.

The rearrangement links TRBV27 to TRBJ2-3; the D gene is possibly TRBD2 (5 bases). CDR1 and CDR2 (germline): MNHEY, SMNVEV (reference sequence). The CDR3 length is 14 residues. V lost 5 bases and J lost 4, with 13 bases in between. The CDR3 DNA reads TGTGCCAGCAGTCCGAGGTCGGGGTCAGATACGCAGTATTTT. Amino acids: CASSPRSGSDTQYF.

V is TRBV4-2 and J is TRBJ1-1, with D unclear. Deletions cut 1 base from V and 1 base from J, with 4 bases between. This CDR3 spans 13 amino acids. Germline V gives CDR1 LGHNA, CDR2 YNFKEQ. The CDR3 protein is CASSQGGNTEAFF. For the CDR3, the DNA is TGTGCCAGCAGCCAAGGAGGGAACACTGAAGCTTTCTTT.

This chain uses TRBV5-4 with TRBJ2-7; possibly TRBD2 for D (5 bases). This CDR3 spans 14 amino acids. V was clipped by 3 bases and J by 0 bases, with 10 bases between them. Germline CDR1 reads SGHNT; CDR2 reads YYREEE (reference sequence). The CDR3 sequence is CASSYGDISYEQYF. The CDR3 region has the DNA TGTGCCAGCAGCTACGGGGATATCTCCTACGAGCAGTACTTC.

The rearrangement links TRBV5-4 to TRBJ1-4; TRBD1 is a possible D gene (5 bases). The length of the CDR3 is 15 residues. CDR1 and CDR2 from the germline V gene are SGHNT and YYREEE (reference sequence). Trimming removed 3 bases from V and 3 bases from J, with 12 bases in between. CDR3 nucleotide sequence: TGTGCCAGCAGCTCCGGGGGTTCAGCTAATGAAAAACTGTTTTTT. Its translation is CASSSGGSANEKLFF.

J is TRBJ2-2 and V is TRBV27; D is perhaps TRBD1 (6 bases). The CDR3 covers 15 residues. From germline, CDR1 is MNHEY and CDR2 SMNVEV (reference sequence). V shed 3 bases and J shed 4 bases, with 12 bases lying between them. The CDR3 DNA is TGTGCCAGCAGTTTGATCAACAGGGTCACCGGGGAGCTGTTTTTT. It translates to CASSLINRVTGELFF.

The rearrangement joins TRBV7-2 to TRBJ1-6; 9 positions agree with TRBD1. Germline V lookup: CDR1 SGHTA, CDR2 FQGNSA. The V and J ends lost 3 bases and 7 bases, in that order; junction bases with no gene match: 10. The CDR3 extends over 17 amino acids. CDR3 protein: CASSFQPAGQGNSPLHF. The CDR3 DNA sequence: TGTGCCAGCAGCTTTCAGCCCGCGGGACAGGGAAATTCACCCCTCCACTTT.

The V gene is TRBV29-1, the J gene TRBJ2-7, with 11 bases fitting TRBD2. J lost 8 bases, V lost 8 bases, and 20 bases had no gene match. The CDR3 extends over 16 amino acids. Germline CDR1 reads SQVTM; CDR2 reads ANQGSEA. CDR3 in amino acids: CSLRLVAGGKPTKQYF. For the CDR3, the DNA is TGCAGCCTGCGACTGGTAGCGGGGGGGAAACCTACGAAGCAGTACTTC.

The chain carries TRBV18 and TRBJ2-7; 10 bases fit TRBD2. The ends lost 3 bases at V and 4 bases at J; junction bases unmatched: 6. This CDR3 is built from 15 residues. Germline CDR1 reads KGHSH; CDR2 reads LQKENI. CDR3: CASSPPGLAVYEQYF. CDR3 nucleotide sequence: TGTGCCAGCTCACCTCCTGGACTAGCGGTATACGAGCAGTACTTC.

The chain combines TRBV27 with TRBJ1-5; D is uncertain. V lost 2 bases to trimming and J lost 1 base, with 6 bases between them. CDR1 MNHEY and CDR2 SMNVEV come from the germline V gene (reference sequence). The CDR3 contains 14 residues. The CDR3 here is CASSLTGSNQPQHF. The CDR3 nucleotides read TGTGCCAGCAGTTTAACGGGGAGCAATCAGCCCCAGCATTTT.

The chain is built from TRBV3-1 (or the pseudogene TRBV3-2) and TRBJ1-3; 9 positions match TRBD1. This CDR3 has 19 residues. V lost 2 bases and J lost 4; bases outside the gene matches: 15. The germline gives CDR1 LGHDT, CDR2 YNNKEL (reference sequence). CDR3 sequence reads: CASSQRGQGIVGRGNTIYF. CDR3 sequence (DNA): TGTGCCAGCAGCCAAAGAGGACAGGGGATAGTAGGCCGGGGAAACACCATATATTTT.

V is TRBV4-3 and J is TRBJ1-2; D call uncertain. The germline CDR1 and CDR2 sequences are LGHNA and YSLEER. Trimming cost V 0 bases and J 3 bases, with 14 bases left between them. This CDR3 has 16 amino acids. CDR3 loop: CASSQDNAVRYYGYTF. The CDR3 DNA reads TGCGCCAGCAGCCAAGATAATGCGGTCAGATACTATGGCTACACCTTC.

Here the CDR3 reads CASSSPLEQFF. DNA of the CDR3: TGTGCCAGCAGTTCCCCATTGGAGCAGTTCTTC. The V call is TRBV6-6, the J call TRBJ2-1; D gene ambiguous. This CDR3 has 11 amino acids. V was clipped by 4 bases and J by 10 bases, with 8 bases between them. CDR1 is MNHNY, CDR2 SVGAGI, per germline (reference sequence).

The chain uses TRBV7-2 and TRBJ1-3, with 8 nucleotides matching TRBD1. Germline V gene data show CDR1 as SGHTA and CDR2 as FQGNSA. The CDR3 contains 15 residues. The V segment lost 5 bases and the J segment 1 base; nucleotides outside the gene matches: 4. The CDR3 spells CASSHDRGSGNTIYF. The CDR3 bases are TGTGCCAGCAGCCACGACAGGGGTTCTGGAAACACCATATATTTT.

The chain is built from TRBV30 and TRBJ1-2; maybe TRBD1 (5 bases). Germline CDR1 and CDR2: GTSNPN and SVGIG (reference sequence). Trimming removed 2 bases from V and 8 bases from J, with 15 bases in between. This CDR3 has 13 residues. This chain's CDR3 is CAWSRGGVYGYTF. The DNA of the CDR3 is TGTGCCTGGAGTCGCGGGGGGGTTTACGGCTACACCTTC.